What follows are 27 T cell receptor beta chains derived from one specimen sequenced in a study of OX40 agonist ivuxolimab in advanced cancers. Profiled with immunoSEQ multiplex PCR; TCRdb holds only in-frame clones, not every one. The sample has tens of thousands of clones, 82% seen once; the top ten hold about 1.8%. The starting material was CD4+ or CD8+ T cells sorted from blood, obtained in a trial of the OX40 agonist ivuxolimab. The receptors shown here come from an adult with an advanced solid tumor such as melanoma, head and neck, liver or kidney cancer.

The CDR3 spells CASIPAGGEHNEQFF. The CDR3 DNA follows: TGCGCCAGCATCCCGGCAGGGGGTGAACACAATGAGCAGTTCTTC. The chain couples TRBV10-2 to TRBJ2-1; 7 bases are shared with TRBD1. Germline V lookup: CDR1 WSHSY, CDR2 SAAADI. This CDR3 has 15 amino acids. The ends lost 7 bases at V and 5 bases at J; junction bases unmatched: 11.

V usage is TRBV14 and J usage is TRBJ2-2; no clear D gene. In germline, CDR1 is SGHDN, CDR2 FVKESK. This CDR3 has 16 residues. V was shortened by 4 bases and J by 0 bases, with 12 bases between the two germline ends. The CDR3 DNA sequence: TGTGCCAGCAGCCTCCGATCGGCCGCGAACACCGGGGAGCTGTTTTTT. Translating it yields CASSLRSAANTGELFF.

This chain connects TRBV30 to TRBJ2-4; maybe TRBD2 (6 bases). The CDR3 covers 14 residues. The germline V gene has CDR1 GTSNPN and CDR2 SVGIG (reference sequence). V shed 3 bases and J shed 0 bases, with 9 bases lying between them. The CDR3 nucleotides are TGTGCCTGGAGGGGGGGAGTAGCCAAAAACATTCAGTACTTC. It specifies CAWRGGVAKNIQYF.

The chain is built from TRBV7-6 and TRBJ2-3; D is unclear. CDR1 is SGHVS and CDR2 is FNYEAQ in the germline V gene. The V end was cut by 3 bases, the J end by 1 base, with 8 bases between. CDR3 size: 14 residues. Written as DNA, the CDR3 is TGTGCCAGCAGCTTTCGGCGCGGCACAGATACGCAGTATTTT. Protein sequence: CASSFRRGTDTQYF.

This clone was seen a few times. The CDR3 loop reads CASSRDREETQYF. CDR3 nucleotide sequence: TGTGCCAGCAGCAGGGACAGGGAAGAGACCCAGTACTTC. The chain has TRBV11-2 and TRBJ2-5, with TRBD1 matching 9 bases. The CDR3 consists of 13 residues. The V gene's germline CDR1 is SGHAT and CDR2 FQNNGV. The J segment lost 3 bases and the V segment lost 5 bases, leaving 1 base of the junction unmatched.

This clone was seen just once. The chain is built from TRBV4-2 and TRBJ2-5; TRBD2 aligns across 7 bases. CDR1 is LGHNA, CDR2 YNFKEQ, per germline. CDR3 length: 18 amino acids. Trimming took 0 bases from V and 5 from J; bases not matched to a gene: 15. CDR3 bases: TGTGCCAGCAGCCAAGATCAACGCATATCGGGGGGAGGGGAGACCCAGTACTTC. As protein: CASSQDQRISGGGETQYF.

The V gene is TRBV6-1, the J gene TRBJ1-2; maybe TRBD1 (5 bases). The V and J ends lost 3 bases and 6 bases respectively, with 14 bases between them. The CDR3 covers 14 residues. Germline values: CDR1 MNHNS, CDR2 SASEGT. The CDR3 region has the DNA TGTGCCAGCAGTGAGTACGGGGACCGGAATGGCTACACCTTC. Amino acid sequence: CASSEYGDRNGYTF.

The chain is built from TRBV28 and TRBJ2-3, with 12 bases fitting TRBD1. Germline trimming cut 8 bases from V and 6 bases from J; bases unmatched to any gene: 9. Germline CDR1 MDHEN, CDR2 SYDVKM. This CDR3 has 15 amino acids. Written as DNA, the CDR3 is TGTGCCAGCCCCCCGGGACAGGGGGCACCGGATACGCAGTATTTT. Protein: CASPPGQGAPDTQYF.

The gene calls are TRBV28 and TRBJ2-2; 10 bases map to TRBD2. Germline assignment: CDR1 MDHEN and CDR2 SYDVKM. Germline trimming cut 4 bases from V and 5 bases from J; bases unmatched to any gene: 13. CDR3 length: 18 residues. CDR3 sequence: CASSSQPSSGSLTGELFF. The CDR3 nucleotides read TGTGCCAGCAGTTCACAGCCTTCTAGCGGGAGTTTGACCGGGGAGCTGTTTTTT.

The chain is built from TRBV10-2 and TRBJ2-7; D possibly matches TRBD1 or TRBD2 (5 bases each). V gave up 6 bases and J gave up 5 bases, with 14 bases separating them. The CDR3 extends over 13 amino acids. In germline, CDR1 is WSHSY, CDR2 SAAADI. DNA of the CDR3: TGCGCCAGCAGGGGTGAGGGGTGGGACGAGCAGTACTTC. It is translated as CASRGEGWDEQYF.

The genes are TRBV27 and TRBJ1-5; D is undetermined. Germline values: CDR1 MNHEY, CDR2 SMNVEV (reference sequence). The CDR3 contains 12 residues. Trimming stripped 1 base from V and 6 bases from J, with 4 bases between. This CDR3 is CASSLLGQPQHF. The CDR3 DNA reads TGTGCCAGCAGTTTATTAGGTCAGCCCCAGCATTTT.

The chain uses TRBV29-1 and TRBJ2-3; D might be TRBD1 (6 bases). Trimming cost V 4 bases and J 2 bases, with 16 bases left between them. The CDR3 loop spans 15 amino acids. CDR1 and CDR2 from the germline V gene are SQVTM and ANQGSEA. DNA of the CDR3: TGCAGCGTTGTCCCCATGGACAGAACCACAGATACGCAGTATTTT. Protein sequence: CSVVPMDRTTDTQYF.

CDR3 nucleotides: TGTGCCAGTAGTATCGACAGCCTCTATGGCTACACCTTC. Residues: CASSIDSLYGYTF. The chain joins TRBV19 to TRBJ1-2; D possibly corresponds to TRBD1 (5 bases). Trimming pared 3 bases from V and 4 bases from J, leaving 9 bases between. This CDR3 is 13 amino acids long. Germline CDR1 reads LNHDA; CDR2 reads SQIVND (reference sequence).

This chain links TRBV28 with TRBJ2-3; 7 bases line up with TRBD1. V was pared by 10 bases and J by 1 base, with 2 bases of the junction left unmatched. The CDR3 runs to 12 residues. From germline, CDR1 is MDHEN and CDR2 SYDVKM. This chain's CDR3 is CATTGRTDTQYF. In DNA form, the CDR3 reads TGTGCCACGACAGGGCGCACAGATACGCAGTATTTT.

This sequence joins TRBV6-6 and TRBJ1-1, with D perhaps matching TRBD1 (6 bases). V was clipped by 5 bases and J by 1 base, with 14 bases between them. CDR3 length: 15 residues. Germline V lookup: CDR1 MNHNY, CDR2 SVGAGI (reference sequence). The CDR3 loop reads CASSPRARGNTEAFF. The CDR3 coding sequence is TGTGCCAGCAGTCCCCGGGCCAGGGGGAACACTGAAGCTTTCTTT.

The chain joins TRBV27 to TRBJ2-3; D remains ambiguous. CDR1 is MNHEY, CDR2 SMNVEV, per germline (reference sequence). The V and J ends lost 5 bases and 1 base respectively, with 10 bases between them. CDR3 length equals 14 residues. The chain's CDR3 is CASSRDPGTDTQYF. The CDR3 DNA sequence: TGTGCCAGCAGTCGAGACCCCGGCACAGATACGCAGTATTTT.

V gene TRBV6-1 combines with J gene TRBJ2-7, with D possibly being TRBD2 (6 bases). There are 13 residues in the CDR3. Per the germline V gene, CDR1 is MNHNS and CDR2 is SASEGT. The germline V and J ends were trimmed by 4 bases and 6 bases, with 13 bases remaining between them. CDR3 in DNA: TGTGCCAGCAGTGCCGTCGTCGGGGGCGAGCAGTACTTC. This encodes CASSAVVGGEQYF.

This clone was seen just once. This chain links TRBV4-1 with TRBJ1-2; D unresolved. This CDR3 contains 14 residues. Germline CDR1 reads MGHRA; CDR2 reads YSYEKL. The V and J ends lost 2 bases and 7 bases respectively, with 14 bases between them. The CDR3 region has the DNA TGCGCCAGCAGCCAACTCACTGAAGGGAGTGGCTACACCTTC. Protein product: CASSQLTEGSGYTF.

The chain links TRBV4-1 to TRBJ1-2; no clear D. The ends were cut back, 1 base at V and 3 bases at J, with 3 bases in the middle. In germline, CDR1 is MGHRA, CDR2 YSYEKL. The CDR3 contains 12 residues. Here the CDR3 reads CASSQAHYGYTF. As DNA, the CDR3 is TGCGCCAGCAGCCAAGCCCACTATGGCTACACCTTC.

V gene TRBV9 combines with J gene TRBJ1-3, with a tentative D call TRBD1 (6 bases). The CDR3 length is 17 residues. V gave up 0 bases and J gave up 4 bases, with 17 bases separating them. Germline CDR1 and CDR2: SGDLS and YYNGEE. The CDR3 DNA follows: TGTGCCAGCAGCGTAGAGAGGGGGACCCCGGGAGGAAACACCATATATTTT. Amino acid sequence: CASSVERGTPGGNTIYF.

This clone occurred once. The chain is built from TRBV11-2 and TRBJ2-1, with TRBD2 identical over 9 bases. Germline V gene data show CDR1 as SGHAT and CDR2 as FQNNGV. V lost 5 bases, J lost 15 bases, and 8 bases stayed unmatched. The CDR3 contains 12 residues. The DNA for the CDR3 is TGTGCCAGCAGCCCATTAGCGGGAGTCAGGTTCTTC. This sequence encodes CASSPLAGVRFF.

Turning to this clone: Other DNA sequences in the same sample also yield this CDR3. The V gene is TRBV29-1, the J gene TRBJ2-1; D call uncertain. This CDR3 spans 10 amino acids. CDR1 and CDR2 from the germline V gene are SQVTM and ANQGSEA. The germline V and J ends were trimmed by 7 bases and 7 bases, with 8 bases remaining between them. The CDR3 DNA follows: TGCAGCGGCGGTGGGAATGAGCAGTTCTTC. Its protein is CSGGGNEQFF.

The chain links TRBV28 to TRBJ1-2; a possible D gene is TRBD1 (5 bases). In germline, CDR1 is MDHEN, CDR2 SYDVKM. The V and J ends lost 7 bases and 8 bases respectively, with 17 bases between them. This CDR3 spans 13 amino acids. CDR3 sequence (DNA): TGTGCCAGCAATCCCCAGGGAGTTAAGGGCTACACCTTC. Translated: CASNPQGVKGYTF.

V usage is TRBV7-9 and J usage is TRBJ2-7; 8 positions agree with TRBD1. V lost 3 bases to trimming and J lost 1 base; unmatched junction nucleotides: 2. The CDR3 contains 14 residues. Germline V CDR1 and CDR2: SEHNR, FQNEAQ (reference sequence). The CDR3 DNA follows: TGTGCCAGCAGCTTGGGACAGGTTTCCTACGAGCAGTACTTC. Translated: CASSLGQVSYEQYF.

The chain uses TRBV9 and TRBJ1-5, with 8 bases that match TRBD1. CDR1 is SGDLS and CDR2 is YYNGEE in the germline V gene. Losses at the gene ends were 4 bases for V and 5 bases for J; bases not matched to a gene: 11. This CDR3 has 16 amino acids. The CDR3 nucleotides read TGTGCCAGCAGCCCAGACCCTGGACAGGGTTATCAGCCCCAGCATTTT. This gives the protein CASSPDPGQGYQPQHF.

The rearrangement links TRBV5-1 to TRBJ1-4, with D perhaps matching TRBD1 (6 bases). CDR1 and CDR2 (germline): SGHRS, YFSETQ. Between the trimmed V and J ends, which lost 0 bases and 6 bases, there was a span of 12 bases. The CDR3 has 15 amino acids. CDR3 in amino acids: CASSLGRGQDEKLFF. The CDR3 bases are TGCGCCAGCAGCTTGGGGCGGGGGCAGGATGAAAAACTGTTTTTT. Combining the CDR3 with reference TRBV5-1 and TRBJ1-4 gives the whole variable domain KAGVTQTPRYLIKTRGQQVTLSCSPISGHRSVSWYQQTPGQGLQFLFEYFSETQRNKGNFPGRFSGRQFSNSRSEMNVSTLELGDSALYLCASSLGRGQDEKLFFGSGTQLSVL.

This clone came up a few times. V usage is TRBV7-6 and J usage is TRBJ2-7; a possible D gene is TRBD1 (6 bases). Germline CDR1 is SGHVS and CDR2 is FNYEAQ. Deletions cut 2 bases from V and 2 bases from J, with 7 bases between. CDR3 size: 13 residues. The DNA for the CDR3 is TGTGCCAGCAGCTTACAGGGGACCTACGAGCAGTACTTC. Amino acid sequence: CASSLQGTYEQYF. Full variable domain (rest looked up from reference TRBV7-6 and TRBJ2-7): GAGVSQSPRYKVTKRGQDVALRCDPISGHVSLYWYRQALGQGPEFLTYFNYEAQQDKSGLPNDRFSAERPEGSISTLTIQRTEQRDSAMYRCASSLQGTYEQYFGPGTRLTVT.